A selection of T cell receptor beta chains follows, all from one sample in a study of cytomegalovirus exposure and HLA in healthy donors. Libraries were prepared by immunoSEQ multiplex PCR; TCRdb keeps only in-frame clonotypes and omits some of them. Seen in this sample are approximately 180,000 clones; the ten most common clones hold roughly 6.7%. What was sequenced was PBMCs. These receptors were collected from a man aged 25 to 40 in good health and CMV-seronegative. CDR3s include the opening cysteine and the closing phenylalanine or tryptophan. A D gene is named only where the DNA matches it firmly.

v_gene: TRBV11-2; j_gene: TRBJ1-6; d_gene: NA; CDR3nt: TGTGCCAGCAGCCCTGGGGTGAGGAGGTATAATTCACCCCTCCACTTT; CDR3aa: CASSPGVRRYNSPLHF
v_gene: TRBV19; j_gene: TRBJ1-4; d_gene: NA; CDR3nt: TGTGCCAGTAGTACCAGACAGATTATAACTAATGAAAAACTGTTTTTT; CDR3aa: CASSTRQIITNEKLFF
v_gene: TRBV11-2; j_gene: TRBJ2-7; d_gene: NA; CDR3nt: TGTGCCAGTACTAGGGGGATTGGCGACGAGCAGTACTTC; CDR3aa: CASTRGIGDEQYF
v_gene: TRBV18; j_gene: TRBJ1-2; d_gene: TRBD1; CDR3nt: TGTGCCAGCTCACCGGACAGGGAGGACTTCTACACCTTC; CDR3aa: CASSPDREDFYTF
v_gene: TRBV6-6; j_gene: TRBJ1-2; d_gene: NA; CDR3nt: TGTGCCAGCAGTTCCCGGACAGACACTAACTATGGCTACACCTTC; CDR3aa: CASSSRTDTNYGYTF
v_gene: TRBV4-1; j_gene: TRBJ2-2; d_gene: TRBD2; CDR3nt: TGCGCCAGCAGCCCCCTTGAGGCAGCGGGAGGGCCAGGCGGGGAGCTGTTTTTT; CDR3aa: CASSPLEAAGGPGGELFF
v_gene: TRBV28; j_gene: TRBJ2-2; d_gene: TRBD2; CDR3nt: TGTGCCAGCAGTCTCGCACAGGGACTAGCGGGCACCGGGGAGCTGTTTTTT; CDR3aa: CASSLAQGLAGTGELFF
v_gene: TRBV4-1; j_gene: TRBJ1-4; d_gene: TRBD1; CDR3nt: TGCGCCAGCAGCCAACCTTTGGACAGGAATGAAAAACTGTTTTTT; CDR3aa: CASSQPLDRNEKLFF
v_gene: TRBV4-1; j_gene: TRBJ1-2; d_gene: TRBD1; CDR3nt: TGCGCCAGCAGCCAAACGGGACAGGGGATGTTTGGCTACACCTTC; CDR3aa: CASSQTGQGMFGYTF
v_gene: TRBV18; j_gene: TRBJ2-7; d_gene: TRBD2; CDR3nt: TGTGCCAGCTCACCGCCGGGACTAGCGGTTCTTAGCTCCTACGAGCAGTACTTC; CDR3aa: CASSPPGLAVLSSYEQYF
v_gene: TRBV19; j_gene: TRBJ2-7; d_gene: NA; CDR3nt: TGTGCCAGTCGCTCTCCCAGCGATCTCTACGGAGAGCAGTACTTC; CDR3aa: CASRSPSDLYGEQYF
v_gene: TRBV6-4; j_gene: TRBJ1-1; d_gene: TRBD1; CDR3nt: TGTGCCAGCAGTCGACAGGGAGACACTGAAGCTTTCTTT; CDR3aa: CASSRQGDTEAFF
v_gene: TRBV27; j_gene: TRBJ1-1; d_gene: TRBD1; CDR3nt: TGTGCCAGCAGTTTACGCCGTCAGGACAGGGCCACTGAAGCTTTCTTT; CDR3aa: CASSLRRQDRATEAFF
v_gene: TRBV11-2; j_gene: TRBJ2-3; d_gene: NA; CDR3nt: TGTGCCAGCAGCCCCGGGACAGATACGCAGTATTTT; CDR3aa: CASSPGTDTQYF
v_gene: TRBV30; j_gene: TRBJ2-3; d_gene: TRBD2; CDR3nt: TGTGCCTGGAACAAAGCGGGATCCACAGATACGCAGTATTTT; CDR3aa: CAWNKAGSTDTQYF
v_gene: TRBV6-5; j_gene: TRBJ2-5; d_gene: TRBD2; CDR3nt: TGTGCCAGCAGTTACTCGGTGGCGGGAGCTGGGGAGACCCAGTACTTC; CDR3aa: CASSYSVAGAGETQYF
v_gene: TRBV5-1; j_gene: TRBJ2-1; d_gene: TRBD2; CDR3nt: TGCGCCAGCAGCCCGGGACTAGCTGACAATGAGCAGTTCTTC; CDR3aa: CASSPGLADNEQFF
v_gene: TRBV25-1; j_gene: TRBJ1-4; d_gene: TRBD1; CDR3nt: TGTGCCAGCAGTGAACCGAGGACAGGGGAGGGGACTGAAAAACTGTTTTTT; CDR3aa: CASSEPRTGEGTEKLFF
v_gene: TRBV27; j_gene: TRBJ2-5; d_gene: NA; CDR3nt: TGTGCCAGCAGTTTATGGCCGAACAGCCCACAGGGGACCCAGTACTTC; CDR3aa: CASSLWPNSPQGTQYF
v_gene: TRBV5-1; j_gene: TRBJ2-5; d_gene: TRBD1; CDR3nt: TGCGCCAGCAGCTTGGCGGGACAGGGGACCCAGTACTTC; CDR3aa: CASSLAGQGTQYF
v_gene: TRBV9; j_gene: TRBJ1-1; d_gene: NA; CDR3nt: TGTGCCAGCAGGAAGGGCGGGGAAGCGAACACTGAAGCTTTCTTT; CDR3aa: CASRKGGEANTEAFF
v_gene: TRBV27; j_gene: TRBJ1-5; d_gene: NA; CDR3nt: TGTGCCAGCAGTTTATTTGGGGGCTCTACTCTGGGCAATCAGCCCCAGCATTTT; CDR3aa: CASSLFGGSTLGNQPQHF
v_gene: TRBV5-1; j_gene: TRBJ2-7; d_gene: NA; CDR3nt: TGCGCCAGCAGCTTGGGAAGGGGCCCCTACGAGCAGTACTTC; CDR3aa: CASSLGRGPYEQYF
v_gene: TRBV11-3; j_gene: TRBJ2-3; d_gene: NA; CDR3nt: TGTGCCAGCAGCTTCAGGCCCACAGATACGCAGTATTTT; CDR3aa: CASSFRPTDTQYF
v_gene: TRBV28; j_gene: TRBJ1-1; d_gene: TRBD1; CDR3nt: TGTGCCAGCAGCCTGTGGGATACAAGACAGGGTTTTCGGAACACTGAAGCTTTCTTT; CDR3aa: CASSLWDTRQGFRNTEAFF
v_gene: TRBV18; j_gene: TRBJ2-7; d_gene: TRBD1; CDR3nt: TGTGCCAGCGCACAGGGGGCGCAGACCTACGAGCAGTACTTC; CDR3aa: CASAQGAQTYEQYF
v_gene: TRBV10-1; j_gene: TRBJ2-2; d_gene: NA; CDR3nt: TGCGCCAGCAACAACGCCGGGGAGCTGTTTTTT; CDR3aa: CASNNAGELFF
v_gene: TRBV25-1; j_gene: TRBJ2-2; d_gene: TRBD1; CDR3nt: TGTGCCAGCCGCGGACAGGAGAGGAACACCGGGGAGCTGTTTTTT; CDR3aa: CASRGQERNTGELFF
v_gene: TRBV5-8; j_gene: TRBJ2-3; d_gene: NA; CDR3nt: TGTGCCAGCAGCTTGGTCTGGGGACTCTACACAGATACGCAGTATTTT; CDR3aa: CASSLVWGLYTDTQYF
v_gene: TRBV4-2; j_gene: TRBJ2-7; d_gene: NA; CDR3nt: TGTGCCAGCAGCCAATACCGGTCCGAGCAGTACTTC; CDR3aa: CASSQYRSEQYF
v_gene: TRBV5-4; j_gene: TRBJ2-2; d_gene: TRBD2; CDR3nt: TGTGCCAGCATGAGGACTAGCGGGAAAATAGGGAACACCGGGGAGCTGTTTTTT; CDR3aa: CASMRTSGKIGNTGELFF
v_gene: TRBV18; j_gene: TRBJ1-2; d_gene: NA; CDR3nt: TGTGCCAGCTCACCAGAGTCGGGAGGGTACTATGGCTACACCTTC; CDR3aa: CASSPESGGYYGYTF
v_gene: TRBV19; j_gene: TRBJ2-1; d_gene: NA; CDR3nt: TGTGCCAGTAGTATAGAGCGGAAGCAGTTCTTC; CDR3aa: CASSIERKQFF
v_gene: TRBV2; j_gene: TRBJ1-5; d_gene: NA; CDR3nt: TGTGCCAGCAGTGAAGCGCAGGGTTGGGATAGCAATCAGCCCCAGCATTTT; CDR3aa: CASSEAQGWDSNQPQHF
v_gene: TRBV2; j_gene: TRBJ1-3; d_gene: NA; CDR3nt: TGTGCCAGCAGTGAATACGGTGGAAACACCATATATTTT; CDR3aa: CASSEYGGNTIYF
v_gene: TRBV9; j_gene: TRBJ2-5; d_gene: TRBD2; CDR3nt: TGTGCCAGCAGCGTAGAGAGCGGGGGGTTACAAGAGACCCAGTACTTC; CDR3aa: CASSVESGGLQETQYF
v_gene: TRBV7-2; j_gene: TRBJ2-5; d_gene: NA; CDR3nt: TGTGCCAGCAGCCTCCCCTGGCCGACCCCGGCGGGCCAAGAGACCCAGTACTTC; CDR3aa: CASSLPWPTPAGQETQYF
v_gene: TRBV5-6; j_gene: TRBJ2-5; d_gene: NA; CDR3nt: TGTGCCAGCAGTGGACTGCAAGAGACCCAGTACTTC; CDR3aa: CASSGLQETQYF
v_gene: TRBV4-2; j_gene: TRBJ1-5; d_gene: NA; CDR3nt: TGTGCCAGCAGCCAAGACATCGAGAACTATCAGCCCCAGCATTTT; CDR3aa: CASSQDIENYQPQHF
v_gene: TRBV2; j_gene: TRBJ2-7; d_gene: NA; CDR3nt: TGTGCCAGCAGCCCACCGTCCAGCTACTACGGGCAGTACTTC; CDR3aa: CASSPPSSYYGQYF
v_gene: TRBV2; j_gene: TRBJ1-1; d_gene: NA; CDR3nt: TGTGCCAGCAGTGATTATACTAGGAACACTGAAGCTTTCTTT; CDR3aa: CASSDYTRNTEAFF
v_gene: TRBV9; j_gene: TRBJ2-7; d_gene: NA; CDR3nt: TGTGCCAGCACCACGGGGTGGGGGCTGTCGGGTGAGCAGTACTTC; CDR3aa: CASTTGWGLSGEQYF
v_gene: TRBV5-4; j_gene: TRBJ1-3; d_gene: NA; CDR3nt: TGTGCCAGCAGCCCCCATTTGGGAGGCGAGTTCGGGAACACCATATATTTT; CDR3aa: CASSPHLGGEFGNTIYF
v_gene: TRBV13; j_gene: TRBJ2-7; d_gene: NA; CDR3nt: TGTGCCAGCAGCTATTCCAGGGGGGCCGAGCAGTACTTC; CDR3aa: CASSYSRGAEQYF
v_gene: TRBV30; j_gene: TRBJ2-1; d_gene: TRBD2; CDR3nt: TGTGCCTGGAGTGTACAGATTGGTAGCGGGGGTTACAATGAGCAGTTCTTC; CDR3aa: CAWSVQIGSGGYNEQFF
v_gene: TRBV27; j_gene: TRBJ2-2; d_gene: NA; CDR3nt: TGTGCCAGCAGTTACACTCCCGGGACAATGAACACCGGGGAGCTGTTTTTT; CDR3aa: CASSYTPGTMNTGELFF
v_gene: TRBV11-2; j_gene: TRBJ2-7; d_gene: NA; CDR3nt: TGTGCCAGCAGCTTAAGGGCTAGGGGCCTCCGAGAGCAGTACTTC; CDR3aa: CASSLRARGLREQYF
v_gene: TRBV28; j_gene: TRBJ2-4; d_gene: NA; CDR3nt: TGTGCCAGCAGTCCAGCCTTTGGGAGTGGGATTCAGTACTTC; CDR3aa: CASSPAFGSGIQYF
v_gene: TRBV18; j_gene: TRBJ2-2; d_gene: TRBD1; CDR3nt: TGTGCCAGCTCACCACCCGGACAGGGATTCGGGGAGCTGTTTTTT; CDR3aa: CASSPPGQGFGELFF
v_gene: TRBV5-1; j_gene: TRBJ2-1; d_gene: NA; CDR3nt: TGCGCCAGCAGCGTGGAGGGGTCCCCCTACAATGAGCAGTTCTTC; CDR3aa: CASSVEGSPYNEQFF
v_gene: TRBV19; j_gene: TRBJ1-2; d_gene: NA; CDR3nt: TGTGCCAGTAGTCCGGCGACAGCGAACTATGGCTACACCTTC; CDR3aa: CASSPATANYGYTF
v_gene: TRBV7-2; j_gene: TRBJ2-3; d_gene: TRBD2; CDR3nt: TGTGCCAGCAGCTTACTAGCGGGGGCCCCTACGCAGTATTTT; CDR3aa: CASSLLAGAPTQYF
v_gene: TRBV30; j_gene: TRBJ1-5; d_gene: NA; CDR3nt: TGTGCCTGGAGTTATCTCGGGGGGGATCAGCCCCAGCATTTT; CDR3aa: CAWSYLGGDQPQHF
v_gene: TRBV6-5; j_gene: TRBJ2-7; d_gene: TRBD1; CDR3nt: TGTGCCAGCAACCCCCAGACAGGGGATCGCGACGAGCAGTACTTC; CDR3aa: CASNPQTGDRDEQYF
v_gene: TRBV6-1; j_gene: TRBJ1-2; d_gene: NA; CDR3nt: TGTGCCAGCAGTGAATCCCGGGGGGATTTTTTTGGCTACACCTTC; CDR3aa: CASSESRGDFFGYTF
v_gene: TRBV27; j_gene: TRBJ2-7; d_gene: TRBD2; CDR3nt: TGTGCCAGCAGTTTATTATCTAGCGGGAGTGAGGAGCAGTACTTC; CDR3aa: CASSLLSSGSEEQYF
v_gene: TRBV14; j_gene: TRBJ1-2; d_gene: NA; CDR3nt: TGTGCCAGCAGCCAAGCGCTACAGGGAGCCTACACCTTC; CDR3aa: CASSQALQGAYTF
v_gene: TRBV4-2; j_gene: TRBJ1-5; d_gene: NA; CDR3nt: TGTGCCAGCAGCCACCCGGGTTATAGCAATCAGCCCCAGCATTTT; CDR3aa: CASSHPGYSNQPQHF
v_gene: TRBV4-1; j_gene: TRBJ1-5; d_gene: TRBD1; CDR3nt: TGCGCCAGCAGCCGCCAAGACAGGGACAATCAGCCCCAGCATTTT; CDR3aa: CASSRQDRDNQPQHF